The 25 T cell receptor beta chains below were found in one sample sequenced in a study of monozygotic twins with inflammatory bowel disease. TCRdb re-called the 5' RACE reads and gives one entry per CDR3 protein, without DNA. Here the sample table reports over 100,000 distinct CDR3 sequences. Material: blood. The receptors come from a human donor with ulcerative colitis or Crohn's disease, or a healthy co-twin of an affected twin (not recorded which).

The chain has TRBV30 and TRBJ2-7; TCRdb names TRBD1, which stays unverified in the absence of DNA. Germline V gene sequence: CDR1 GTSNPN, CDR2 SVGIG (reference sequence). CDR3 length: 14 residues. The CDR3 sequence: CAWAVGPISYEQYF.

The V and J genes are TRBV7-9 and TRBJ2-5. This CDR3 comprises 13 residues. Germline CDR1 reads SEHNR; CDR2 reads FQNEAQ (reference sequence). The CDR3 loop reads CASNRRVRETQYF.

This chain uses TRBV5-4 with TRBJ2-7. CDR3 length: 13 amino acids. In germline, CDR1 is SGHNT, CDR2 YYREEE (reference sequence). Here the CDR3 reads CASSLNDGYEQYF.

V usage is TRBV11-3 and J usage is TRBJ2-6. The CDR3 has 15 residues. Looked up from germline, CDR1 is SGHNT and CDR2 is YENEEA. CDR3 sequence: CASSSRNTGANVLTF. Together with reference TRBV11-3 and TRBJ2-6, the CDR3 gives the full variable domain: EAGVVQSPRYKIIEKKQPVAFWCNPISGHNTLYWYLQNLGQGPELLIRYENEEAVDDSQLPKDRFSAERLKGVDSTLKIQPAELGDSAVYLCASSSRNTGANVLTFGAGSRLTVL.

The gene calls are TRBV6-1 and TRBJ2-6. This CDR3 region has 15 residues. Germline-derived CDR1 and CDR2 are MNHNS and SASEGT. The CDR3 loop reads CASSEAQGGANVLTF.

V and J are TRBV20-1 and TRBJ2-3; TCRdb gives TRBD2 as the D gene, but with no DNA this cannot be confirmed. The germline gives CDR1 DFQATT, CDR2 SNEGSKA (reference sequence). The CDR3 sequence is 18 residues long. CDR3: CSASLRTSGRLRTDTQYF.

V usage is TRBV28 and J usage is TRBJ2-5; no DNA is available, so the TRBD2 call from TCRdb remains unchecked. The CDR3 extends over 11 amino acids. CDR1 MDHEN and CDR2 SYDVKM come from the germline V gene. This CDR3 reads CASSSSLTQYF.

The J gene is TRBJ1-1, the V gene TRBV29-1; TCRdb gives TRBD1 as the D gene, but with no DNA this cannot be confirmed. The germline CDR1 and CDR2 sequences are SQVTM and ANQGSEA. There are 14 residues in the CDR3. The CDR3 spells CSVEGGQGATEAFF.

This rearrangement joins TRBV5-4 to TRBJ2-1. Germline V lookup: CDR1 SGHNT, CDR2 YYREEE (reference sequence). The CDR3 spans 13 residues. The CDR3 is CASSLDPNNEQFF.

The chain links TRBV5-1 to TRBJ2-5; with no DNA, the TCRdb D assignment of TRBD1 cannot be verified. CDR3 length equals 16 residues. CDR1 and CDR2 from the germline V gene are SGHRS and YFSETQ. CDR3 region: CASSLHMTGDQETQYF.

The J gene is TRBJ1-2, the V gene TRBV28; TCRdb returns TRBD1, unconfirmable since there is no DNA. The V gene's germline CDR1 is MDHEN and CDR2 SYDVKM. This CDR3 has 16 amino acids. This chain's CDR3 is CASSSLGIRGNYGYTF.

CDR3 loop: CASSPVGRQVYNEQFF. This chain uses TRBV18 with TRBJ2-1. The CDR3 spans 16 residues. CDR1 KGHSH and CDR2 LQKENI come from the germline V gene.

The chain couples TRBV9 to TRBJ2-7; TCRdb returns TRBD1, unconfirmable since there is no DNA. The germline V gene encodes CDR1 SGDLS and CDR2 YYNGEE. This CDR3 has 14 residues. The CDR3 spells CASSEGFLAYEQYF.

J is TRBJ2-1 and V is TRBV6-1; no DNA is available, so the TRBD2 call from TCRdb remains unchecked. This CDR3 region has 15 residues. Per germline, CDR1 MNHNS and CDR2 SASEGT. The CDR3 here is CASSEGLAGGYEQFF.

The chain has TRBV29-1 and TRBJ2-1; TCRdb designates TRBD1, a call that cannot be tested without DNA. The germline CDR1 and CDR2 sequences are SQVTM and ANQGSEA. The CDR3 covers 14 residues. CDR3: CSVLGGTGANEQFF.

The chain couples TRBV10-3 to TRBJ1-1; absent DNA, TCRdb's TRBD1 call cannot be checked. The V gene's germline CDR1 is ENHRY and CDR2 SYGVKD. The CDR3 consists of 15 residues. This CDR3 reads CAISPRTGADTEAFF.

The chain uses TRBV27 and TRBJ2-1; TCRdb proposes TRBD2, but this gene call is untestable without DNA. This CDR3 comprises 14 residues. CDR1 and CDR2 from the germline V gene are MNHEY and SMNVEV (reference sequence). The CDR3 loop reads CASSDTGTRREQFF.

The rearrangement joins TRBV28 to TRBJ2-1; TCRdb's assignment of TRBD2 cannot be checked, as there is no DNA. This CDR3 is 15 amino acids long. Germline CDR1 MDHEN, CDR2 SYDVKM. The CDR3 here is CASSFLAGNYNEQFF.

This chain uses TRBV18 with TRBJ1-4. The CDR3 extends over 15 amino acids. Germline CDR1 KGHSH, CDR2 LQKENI. CDR3 protein: CASSPRGDPNEKLFF.

This rearrangement joins TRBV30 to TRBJ2-3. This CDR3 has 13 amino acids. In germline, CDR1 is GTSNPN, CDR2 SVGIG (reference sequence). The CDR3: CARTSYGTDTQYF.

CDR3 loop: CAWSTNRRNEQFF. The genes are TRBV30 and TRBJ2-1; TCRdb selects TRBD1, and the lack of DNA leaves this call unchecked. Per germline, CDR1 GTSNPN and CDR2 SVGIG (reference sequence). CDR3 length equals 13 residues.

V usage is TRBV5-1 and J usage is TRBJ2-3; without DNA, the TCRdb call of TRBD2 cannot be checked. There are 17 residues in the CDR3. Germline assignment: CDR1 SGHRS and CDR2 YFSETQ. The CDR3 sequence: CASSFPMTSGRSDTQYF.

The chain is built from TRBV20-1 and TRBJ2-1; the TCRdb D gene call, TRBD1, has no DNA to confirm it. The CDR3 contains 14 residues. CDR1 is DFQATT, CDR2 SNEGSKA, per germline (reference sequence). The CDR3: CSASRDGTSNEQFF.

This chain joins TRBV5-1 and TRBJ2-3. The CDR3 consists of 14 residues. CDR1 and CDR2 (germline): SGHRS, YFSETQ. The CDR3 spells CASSWGVSTDTQYF.

V gene TRBV28 combines with J gene TRBJ2-1; TCRdb proposes TRBD1, but this gene call is untestable without DNA. The germline V gene encodes CDR1 MDHEN and CDR2 SYDVKM. The CDR3 has 14 residues. The chain's CDR3 is CASRALGQYNEQFF.